The source of this T cell receptor beta chain is a study of long-term antiretroviral therapy in people with HIV. About the study: Specimens dating back about a decade before the 2015 immediate-ART recommendation are the oldest included.

With survey level as its setting, the immunoSEQ assay was v3.0. Repertoires were generated with immunoSEQ multiplex PCR, while TCRdb's copy carries only in-frame clones and drops some. The sample lists 20,000 or so clones; more than 65% were seen once. The CDR3 is made up of 17 amino acids. Trimming removed 2 bases from V and 4 bases from J, with 20 bases in between. CDR1 is LGHNA, CDR2 YNFKEQ, per germline. Specimens held roughly 0.95-11 million cryopreserved PBMC prior to DNA extraction. The source material was unsorted PBMCs, sampled 4.4 years after starting antiretroviral therapy. This clonotype was sampled from a man aged 30 to 45 with HIV. V is TRBV4-2 and J is TRBJ1-1; D perhaps matches TRBD1 (6 bases). CDR3 nucleotide sequence: TGTGCCAGCAGCCAATCCCAGAGGGGGGGGCATGGCACTGAAGCTTTCTTT. It codes for CASSQSQRGGHGTEAFF.